The source of this T cell receptor beta chain is a study of Graves' ophthalmopathy and Graves' hyperthyroidism. Study-wide points: Most thyroid clonotypes expanded beyond 0.001 frequency were also found in blood.

Amplified TCR beta CDR3 regions were obtained using RNA transcripts as template. Second-round multiplex PCR came after a first-round RT-PCR that employed HTBI primers. MiXCR, applied by TCRdb to the multiplex PCR reads, yields one record per CDR3 protein. Altogether around 50,000 distinct CDR3 sequences are present, under 55% being singletons, with the ten largest covering approximately 20%. This CDR3 spans 11 amino acids. Germline CDR1 DFQATT, CDR2 SNEGSKA (reference sequence). Regarding this clonotype: The antigen is not known. At one of its ends the junction is not consistent with the germline gene, which may arise from a read error.

Sample: peripheral blood. This receptor was taken from an adult man with Graves' ophthalmopathy. The V and J genes are TRBV20-1 and TRBJ1-6; possible D gene TRBD1, 6 bases. CDR3 region: CRASDTGHPRF. CDR3 coding DNA: TGCCGTGCTAGTGACACAGGGCACCCACGCTTT.